These 18 T cell receptor beta chains originate from one sample sequenced in a study of cytomegalovirus exposure and HLA in healthy donors. The PCR used 60 Vbeta and 13 Jbeta primers. TCRdb's table, derived via immunoSEQ multiplex PCR, lists solely in-frame clones and lacks some. The sample holds under 200,000 clones, approximately 78% seen once. The material sequenced was PBMCs. The receptor source for this set is a woman aged 18 to 35 in good health and CMV-seronegative.

This clone has more than one count but fewer than ten. V and J are TRBV9 and TRBJ1-2; 9 nucleotides line up with TRBD1. The V segment lost 4 bases and the J segment 3 bases; nucleotides outside the gene matches: 4. Germline CDR1 reads SGDLS; CDR2 reads YYNGEE. There are 14 residues in the CDR3. The CDR3 reads CASSTGQGDYGYTF. The CDR3 nucleotides read TGTGCCAGCAGCACGGGACAGGGCGACTATGGCTACACCTTC.

J is TRBJ2-5 and V is TRBV18; possible D gene TRBD1, 5 bases. The length of the CDR3 is 13 residues. Germline assignment: CDR1 KGHSH and CDR2 LQKENI. V was shortened by 5 bases and J by 5 bases, with 12 bases between the two germline ends. The chain's CDR3 is CASSVRQPETQYF. CDR3 in DNA: TGTGCCAGCTCAGTCCGACAGCCGGAGACCCAGTACTTC.

This sequence joins TRBV27 and TRBJ2-7; D is undetermined. Looked up from germline, CDR1 is MNHEY and CDR2 is SMNVEV (reference sequence). V dropped 4 bases and J dropped 2 bases, with 18 bases sitting between them. This CDR3 is built from 16 residues. In DNA form, the CDR3 reads TGTGCCAGCAGTTACGCCCCTCCGAGCCCTGCCTACGAGCAGTACTTC. It translates to CASSYAPPSPAYEQYF.

The rearrangement joins TRBV5-4 to TRBJ2-7; D not certain. Per germline, CDR1 SGHNT and CDR2 YYREEE (reference sequence). This CDR3 is built from 13 residues. V was cut by 0 bases and J by 3 bases, with 7 bases left in between. The CDR3 is CASSLDPGYEQYF. The CDR3 nucleotides read TGTGCCAGCAGCTTGGATCCGGGCTACGAGCAGTACTTC. The variable domain in full, with the rest retrieved from reference TRBV5-4 and TRBJ2-7, is ETGVTQSPTHLIKTRGQQVTLRCSSQSGHNTVSWYQQALGQGPQFIFQYYREEENGRGNFPPRFSGLQFPNYSSELNVNALELDDSALYLCASSLDPGYEQYFGPGTRLTVT.

This clone occurred a few times. The genes are TRBV5-1 and TRBJ1-1; D may be TRBD1 (6 bases). The CDR3 is made up of 15 amino acids. Germline-derived CDR1 and CDR2 are SGHRS and YFSETQ. The germline V and J ends were trimmed by 7 bases and 1 base, with 17 bases remaining between them. DNA of the CDR3: TGCGCCAGCCGACAAAGGACAGACTCGAACACTGAAGCTTTCTTT. Translation: CASRQRTDSNTEAFF.

The rearrangement joins TRBV7-9 to TRBJ1-2; 12 nucleotides align to TRBD1. Germline V gives CDR1 SEHNR, CDR2 FQNEAQ (reference sequence). J gave up 2 bases and V 7 bases, and 8 bases lay outside the gene matches. The CDR3 extends over 16 amino acids. The CDR3 nucleotides read TGTGCCAGCACAGGGACAGGGGGCGAAAGGAACTATGGCTACACCTTC. Encoded protein: CASTGTGGERNYGYTF. Complete variable domain (other parts from reference TRBV7-9 and TRBJ1-2): DTGVSQNPRHKITKRGQNVTFRCDPISEHNRLYWYRQTLGQGPEFLTYFQNEAQLEKSRLLSDRFSAERPKGSFSTLEIQRTEQGDSAMYLCASTGTGGERNYGYTFGSGTRLTVV.

V usage is TRBV6-6 and J usage is TRBJ1-5, with TRBD1 matching over 7 bases. The CDR3 spans 14 residues. V lost 7 bases, J lost 6 bases, and 9 bases stayed unmatched. Germline lookup yields CDR1 MNHNY and CDR2 SVGAGI (reference sequence). CDR3 nucleotides: TGTGCCAGCACTGTGGCAGGGGGGAGTCAGCCCCAGCATTTT. Translated, it gives CASTVAGGSQPQHF.

The chain couples TRBV5-3 to TRBJ2-3; TRBD1 matches at 8 bases. TRBV5-3 is an ORF for which the function is uncertain. Trimming took 4 bases from V and 6 from J; bases not matched to a gene: 13. The CDR3 is 16 residues long. Here the CDR3 reads CARSVNGQGEGDTQYF. The CDR3 DNA reads TGTGCCAGAAGCGTAAACGGACAGGGAGAGGGCGATACGCAGTATTTT.

The chain employs TRBV19 and TRBJ1-5; 7 bases match TRBD1. The CDR3 length is 14 residues. V lost 6 bases, J lost 6 bases, and 8 bases stayed unmatched. Per germline, CDR1 LNHDA and CDR2 SQIVND (reference sequence). In DNA form, the CDR3 reads TGTGCCAGTAGGGCTACAGGGGAACGTCAGCCCCAGCATTTT. Its translation: CASRATGERQPQHF.

The gene calls are TRBV6-1 and TRBJ2-7, with 9 bases fitting TRBD1. The germline V gene has CDR1 MNHNS and CDR2 SASEGT. J was trimmed by 6 bases and V by 3 bases; bases with no gene match: 6. The CDR3 is 14 amino acids. The CDR3 is CASSEMGQGAEQYF. Written as DNA, the CDR3 is TGTGCCAGCAGTGAGATGGGACAGGGTGCCGAGCAGTACTTC.

The chain couples TRBV28 to TRBJ1-2, with unresolved D. The V end was cut by 6 bases, the J end by 4 bases, with 15 bases between. The length of the CDR3 is 14 residues. Germline-derived CDR1 and CDR2 are MDHEN and SYDVKM. CDR3 coding DNA: TGTGCCAGCAGCTCCGAGGTGCCACCCTATGGCTACACCTTC. This encodes CASSSEVPPYGYTF.

This chain joins TRBV20-1 and TRBJ2-7; D remains unclear. The V end was cut by 6 bases, the J end by 3 bases, with 9 bases between. CDR1 and CDR2 (germline): DFQATT, SNEGSKA (reference sequence). The CDR3 has 11 amino acids. DNA of the CDR3: TGCAGTGCAGAGACTCGCTACGAGCAGTACTTC. Translated, it gives CSAETRYEQYF.

The chain employs TRBV2 and TRBJ2-7; 7 bases fit TRBD1. J lost 7 bases, V lost 6 bases, and 12 bases had no gene match. Germline CDR1 reads SNHLY; CDR2 reads FYNNEI. The CDR3 spans 14 residues. In nucleotides, the CDR3 is TGTGCCAGCAGGGACCCCCCCAGGGGGTCGGAGCAGTACTTC. Protein product: CASRDPPRGSEQYF.

In DNA form, the CDR3 reads TGTGCCAGCAGCCAAGTGGCGGGTACACCCACAGATACGCAGTATTTT. This encodes CASSQVAGTPTDTQYF. The chain joins TRBV14 to TRBJ2-3; D may be TRBD2 (5 bases). CDR3 length: 16 amino acids. The germline gives CDR1 SGHDN, CDR2 FVKESK. Trimming stripped 1 base from V and 2 bases from J, with 13 bases between.

This clone was seen a single time. This rearrangement joins TRBV11-2 to TRBJ2-7, with TRBD1 identical over 7 bases. This CDR3 region has 12 residues. Per the germline V gene, CDR1 is SGHAT and CDR2 is FQNNGV. V shed 4 bases, J shed 5 bases, and the junction held 2 bases outside the gene matches. CDR3 in DNA: TGTGCCAGCAGCTATCAGGGGGACGAGCAGTACTTC. It translates to CASSYQGDEQYF.

CDR3 residues: CASSTPRTGLYEQYF. In nucleotides, the CDR3 is TGTGCCAGTAGTACCCCCCGGACAGGCCTCTACGAGCAGTACTTC. This chain links TRBV19 with TRBJ2-7; 7 bases match TRBD1. The V gene end was trimmed by 4 bases and the J gene end by 3 bases; junction bases not matched to a gene: 9. The germline CDR1 and CDR2 sequences are LNHDA and SQIVND (reference sequence). The CDR3 covers 15 residues.

This chain uses TRBV27 with TRBJ2-7; 12 bases align to TRBD2. Germline-derived CDR1 and CDR2 are MNHEY and SMNVEV (reference sequence). This CDR3 has 16 residues. V was clipped by 2 bases and J by 6 bases; unmatched bases: 8. CDR3 amino acids: CASSLRRTSGIVEQYF. CDR3 coding DNA: TGTGCCAGCAGTTTACGTAGGACTAGCGGGATAGTCGAGCAGTACTTC.

The J gene is TRBJ1-5, the V gene TRBV27; D is perhaps TRBD1 (6 bases). The length of the CDR3 is 14 residues. CDR1 is MNHEY, CDR2 SMNVEV, per germline (reference sequence). The V and J ends lost 3 bases and 4 bases respectively, with 10 bases between them. The CDR3 sequence: CASSFAGANQPQHF. As DNA, the CDR3 is TGTGCCAGCAGTTTCGCGGGGGCGAATCAGCCCCAGCATTTT.